The sequence of this T cell receptor beta chain was determined in a study of CD8+ T cells in alopecia areata (dated by TCRdb to about 2018). Study-level background: The treated patients took part in an open-label pilot trial in which moderate-to-severe alopecia areata was treated with oral tofacitinib at 5 to 10 mg twice daily. Tofacitinib-treated patients had biopsies at baseline and at 4 and 24 weeks of treatment, with a later scalp biopsy in several patients. Human TCRbeta sequencing covered scalp tissue and sorted CD4+ and CD8+ peripheral blood T cells from patchy and totalis/universalis alopecia areata patients and healthy controls. TCRbeta CDR3 regions were amplified by immunoSEQ multiplex PCR using 35 Vbeta forward and 13 Jbeta reverse primers. The study used high-throughput TCRbeta sequencing to examine T cell clonal expansion in alopecia areata, in both the C3H/HeJ mouse model and human patients. In treated patients, disease severity was measured using the SALT score, which gives the percentage of scalp surface area affected. The RNA source kit depended on sample type: the PAXgene miRNA kit for fixed scalp, the miRNeasy kit for PBMCs, and the RNeasy kit for mouse skin. Tofacitinib was administered for 6 to 18 months, and 6 months of follow-up off drug were then conducted to assess delayed response and recurrence. Clonality in the scalp was compared among normal scalp (n=4), patchy alopecia areata scalp (n=8), and alopecia totalis/universalis scalp (n=8).

As concerns this clone: It has no known antigen specificity. No much larger clone is present one base from it, and per-base qualities are unavailable.

The meaning of the sample's time point label: more than 3 weeks on oral tofacitinib. Sample treatment or condition, as interpreted from the label and publication: oral pan-JAK inhibitor, 5-10 mg twice daily. From alopecia areata patients, peripheral blood was collected along with lesional scalp punch biopsies. PBMCs were isolated by density centrifugation and stained for CD3, CD4 and CD8, and CD4+ and CD8+ T cells were sorted on a FACSAria. The protocol used for the library was the immunoSEQ multiplex PCR assay. RNA was extracted from all samples and reverse transcribed into cDNA, which served as template for TCR sequencing. First-strand cDNA was synthesized using SuperScript III with a 2:1 mix of oligo-dT and random hexamers. Amplification bias was assessed with a synthetic immune receptor repertoire, and residual bias was removed computationally. Under the source paper's analysis protocol: Raw reads were preprocessed for error removal, and CDR3 was defined according to IMGT conventions as running from the conserved cysteine to phenylalanine. To get clonality, Shannon entropy was normalized by log2 of the number of productive unique TCRs and the result was subtracted from 1. Scalp TCRbeta sequences were cross-referenced with sorted blood CD4 and CD8 repertoires so that the CD4 or CD8 identity of scalp clones could be inferred. TCRdb retrieved this table from immuneACCESS and kept in-frame rearrangements only. Not all clones are present; in checked studies, unresolved V genes account for under half, and no reason is known for the remainder. The V and J calls and clone size come from that table; D and trimming were worked out from the DNA. In all, the sample holds 120,000 to 150,000 clones, and approximately 90% of those were seen once. The top ten clonotypes cover roughly 13% of the sample.

Study-wide findings and limitations: Because the treated cohort was small and had only one nonresponder, larger studies are needed to examine links between baseline CD8+ expansion and response. Tofacitinib significantly decreased scalp clonality and the number of expanded CD8+ clones among the top 100 scalp clones. Unlike mouse skin, where gammadelta T cells dominate, normal human skin contains resident alphabeta T cells that get sequenced too, which complicates analysis of the scalp TCR repertoire. Many expanded lesional clones were found to persist in scalp and blood during tofacitinib treatment, and relapse after treatment cessation may be partly explained by this persistence. Lesional scalp, especially in alopecia totalis/universalis, showed higher clonality and more expanded CD8+ clones than normal scalp, suggesting antigenic drive. TCR sequences shared between patients were less clear than in mice, possibly partly because of HLA diversity in the patient population.

The germline V gene encodes CDR1 SQVTM and CDR2 ANQGSEA. V is clipped by 5 bases and J by 9 bases, and the sequence between their germline boundaries is 23 bases long. The CDR3, cysteine through phenylalanine, is 15 amino acids long. The entry retains the CDR3 DNA only, 45 bases that are in frame from base 1. This receptor was taken from a human donor with alopecia areata. This specimen was CD8+ T cells sorted from blood, taken at week 4, from a patient treated with tofacitinib. The chain is made from TRBV29-1 and TRBJ2-1; TRBD2 might be the D gene, on 5 matching bases. CDR3 protein: CSVLTGTGYISEQFF. The DNA sequence is given as TGCAGCGTTTTAACGGGAACGGGGTATATCAGTGAGCAGTTCTTC.